The present entry profiles one TCR beta chain with its context. This record belongs to a study of CD8 T cells in Susac syndrome. RNA was extracted with the RNeasy kit, and a quantity of about 0.5 to 1 ug was reverse transcribed using random hexamers. Amplification of TCR beta CDR3 used immunoSEQ multiplex PCR across 54 Vbeta and 13 Jbeta. TCRdb ran MiXCR on the immunoSEQ multiplex PCR reads and lists one entry per CDR3 protein. The sample lists about 190,000 distinct CDR3 sequences, over 85% occurring once. Sequencing was done on a sample of CD4+ T cells from PBMCs. This sequence originates from a human donor in good health.

CDR3 bases: TGTGCCAGCAGCCAAGGCGGGGGGGCCCGCGCAGATACGCAGTATTTT. Protein: CASSQGGGARADTQYF. This chain links TRBV3-1 with TRBJ2-3; 9 bases line up with TRBD2. Unmatched junction bases numbered 6, after V lost 1 base and J lost 4 bases. Germline V gene data show CDR1 as LGHDT and CDR2 as YNNKEL (reference sequence). This CDR3 has 16 amino acids.